Included here is one T cell receptor (beta chain) sequence, with context. These data originate in a study of blood T cell repertoires in COVID-19. Study summary: Sources were T cells, B-cell-depleted T cells, or PBMCs; the material itself was cDNA or gDNA.

Original processing methods: Amplification of reference gene primers provided the estimated nucleated cell counts. Libraries were prepared by immunoSEQ multiplex PCR; TCRdb keeps only in-frame clonotypes and omits some of them. D and trimming come from the DNA, and the V and J calls and clone size come from that table. Of more than 95,000 clones in the sample, more than 70% were seen once. The material sequenced was peripheral blood. The clonotype comes from a woman aged 55-69 years in a cohort sampled during active or convalescent COVID-19.

CDR3 sequence reads: CASWGPMEGWKTQYF. CDR3 coding DNA: TGTGCCAGCTGGGGTCCGATGGAGGGGTGGAAGACCCAGTACTTC. The V call is TRBV25-1, the J call TRBJ2-5, with D possibly being TRBD2 (6 bases). Trimming took off 8 bases at V and 6 bases at J, with 22 bases between the two ends. Germline assignment: CDR1 MGHDK and CDR2 SYGVNS. There are 15 residues in the CDR3.